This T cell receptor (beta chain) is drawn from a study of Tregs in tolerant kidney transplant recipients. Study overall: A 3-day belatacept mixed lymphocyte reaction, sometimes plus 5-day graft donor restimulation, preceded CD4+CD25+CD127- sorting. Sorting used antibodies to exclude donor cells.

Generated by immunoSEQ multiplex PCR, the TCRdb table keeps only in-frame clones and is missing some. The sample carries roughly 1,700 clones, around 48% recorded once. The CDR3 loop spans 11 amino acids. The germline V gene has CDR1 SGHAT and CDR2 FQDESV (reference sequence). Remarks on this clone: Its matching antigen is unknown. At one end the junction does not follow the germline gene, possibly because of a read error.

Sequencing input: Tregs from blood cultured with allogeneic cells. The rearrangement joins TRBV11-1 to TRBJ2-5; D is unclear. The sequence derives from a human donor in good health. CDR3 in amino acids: CASSLVGRPDF. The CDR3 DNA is TGTGCCAGCAGCTTAGTGGGTCGTCCAGACTTC.